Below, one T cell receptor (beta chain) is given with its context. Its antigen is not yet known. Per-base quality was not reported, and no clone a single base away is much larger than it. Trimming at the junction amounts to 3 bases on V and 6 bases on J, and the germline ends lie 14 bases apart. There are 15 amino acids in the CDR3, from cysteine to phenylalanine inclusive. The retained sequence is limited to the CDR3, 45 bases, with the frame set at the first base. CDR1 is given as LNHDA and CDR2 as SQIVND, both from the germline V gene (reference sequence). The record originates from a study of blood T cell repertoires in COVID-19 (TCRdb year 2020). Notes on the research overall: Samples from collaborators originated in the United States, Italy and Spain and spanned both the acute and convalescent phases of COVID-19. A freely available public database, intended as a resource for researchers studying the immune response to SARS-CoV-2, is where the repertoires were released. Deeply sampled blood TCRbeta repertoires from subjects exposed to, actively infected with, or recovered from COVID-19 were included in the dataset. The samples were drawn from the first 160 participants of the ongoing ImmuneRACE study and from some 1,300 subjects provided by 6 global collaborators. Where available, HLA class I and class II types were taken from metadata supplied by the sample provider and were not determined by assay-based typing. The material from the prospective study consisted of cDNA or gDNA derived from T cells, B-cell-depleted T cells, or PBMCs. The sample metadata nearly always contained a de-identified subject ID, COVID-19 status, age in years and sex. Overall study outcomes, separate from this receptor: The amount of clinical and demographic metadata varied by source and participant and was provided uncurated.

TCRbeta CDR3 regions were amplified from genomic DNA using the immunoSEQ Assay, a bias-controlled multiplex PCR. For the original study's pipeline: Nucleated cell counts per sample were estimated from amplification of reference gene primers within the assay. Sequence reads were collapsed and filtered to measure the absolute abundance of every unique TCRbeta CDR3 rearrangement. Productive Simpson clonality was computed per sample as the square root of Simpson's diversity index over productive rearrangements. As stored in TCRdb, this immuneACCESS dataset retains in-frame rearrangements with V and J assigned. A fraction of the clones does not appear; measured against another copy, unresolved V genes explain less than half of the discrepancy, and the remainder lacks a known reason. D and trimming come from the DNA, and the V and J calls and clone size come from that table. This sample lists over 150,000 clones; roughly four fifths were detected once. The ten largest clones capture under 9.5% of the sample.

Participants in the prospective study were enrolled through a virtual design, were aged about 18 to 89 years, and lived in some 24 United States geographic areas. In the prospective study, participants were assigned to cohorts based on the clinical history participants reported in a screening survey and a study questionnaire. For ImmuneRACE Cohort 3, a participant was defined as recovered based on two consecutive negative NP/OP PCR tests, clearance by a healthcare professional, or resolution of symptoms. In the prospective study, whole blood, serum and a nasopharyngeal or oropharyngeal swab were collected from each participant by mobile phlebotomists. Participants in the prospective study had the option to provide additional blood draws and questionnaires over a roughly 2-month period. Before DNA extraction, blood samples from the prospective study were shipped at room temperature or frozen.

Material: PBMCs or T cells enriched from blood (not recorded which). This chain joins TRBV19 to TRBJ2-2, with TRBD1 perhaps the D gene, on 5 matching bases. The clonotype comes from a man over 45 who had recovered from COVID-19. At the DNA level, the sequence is TGTGCCAGTAGTATTCGCCAGGGTGGTGCCGGGGAGCTGTTTTTT. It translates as CASSIRQGGAGELFF. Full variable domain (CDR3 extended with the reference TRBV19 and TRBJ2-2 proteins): DGGITQSPKYLFRKEGQNVTLSCEQNLNHDAMYWYRQDPGQGLRLIYYSQIVNDFQKGDIAEGYSVSREKKESFPLTVTSAQKNPTAFYLCASSIRQGGAGELFFGEGSRLTVL.